This is a list of T cell receptor beta chains from one sample in a study of blood T cell repertoires in COVID-19. Libraries were prepared by immunoSEQ multiplex PCR; TCRdb keeps only in-frame clonotypes and omits some of them. The sample carries about 120,000 clones, 80% to 90% recorded once. The sequencing input was peripheral blood. These TCRs come from a man aged 80 or over with active or convalescent COVID-19. Each CDR3 is given with its conserved first and last residue. The D gene is left open where the match is weak. A clone size is listed for some rows: how often the clone was seen (once, few, many), or a class if it is expanded.

D,J,size,V,DNA,CDR3
TRBD1,TRBJ2-5,-,TRBV5-4,TGTGCCAGCAGCTTCCAAGGGACAGGGGCTGAGACCCAGTACTTC,CASSFQGTGAETQYF
TRBD2,TRBJ2-2,once,TRBV4-1,TGCGCCAGCAGCCAGGGACTAGCGGGGGTGTTGGAGCTGTTTTTT,CASSQGLAGVLELFF
-,TRBJ1-4,once,TRBV19,TGTGCCAGTACGACGGAACCCCGGCAGGCAGCTAATGAAAAACTGTTTTTT,CASTTEPRQAANEKLFF
-,TRBJ2-1,-,TRBV5-6,TGTGCCAGCAGCTTGGATCCCGGGTCGAGCTCCTACAATGAGCAGTTCTTC,CASSLDPGSSSYNEQFF
TRBD1,TRBJ1-2,few,TRBV19,TGTGCCAGTAGCGAGGACAGGGAGCAATATGGCTACACCTTC,CASSEDREQYGYTF
-,TRBJ1-1,-,TRBV5-4,TGTGCCAGCAGCTCCGGGATTGAAGCTTTCTTT,CASSSGIEAFF
-,TRBJ1-1,-,TRBV2,TGTGCCAGCAGTGTGGGTGGAGATGCTGAAGCTTTCTTT,CASSVGGDAEAFF
TRBD1,TRBJ1-6,-,TRBV6-5,TGTGCCAGCAGGACGCGACAGGGCGGTAATTCACCCCTCCACTTT,CASRTRQGGNSPLHF
TRBD1,TRBJ2-7,-,TRBV10-3,TGTGCCAGCGGACAGGCCTACTACGAGCAGTACTTC,CASGQAYYEQYF
-,TRBJ2-7,-,TRBV6-4,TGTGCCAGCAGTGACTCAAACGGGGAGCAGTACTTC,CASSDSNGEQYF
TRBD1,TRBJ2-2,-,TRBV2,TGTGCCAGCAGTGACACAGGGGGAAACACCGGGGAGCTGTTTTTT,CASSDTGGNTGELFF
-,TRBJ2-3,-,TRBV6-6,TGTGCCAGCAGTTACCCGGGGGGCGGGGGCACAGATACGCAGTATTTT,CASSYPGGGGTDTQYF
-,TRBJ1-2,-,TRBV5-5,TGTGCCAGCAGCCCGGGGACTTCGCCCTATGGCTACACCTTC,CASSPGTSPYGYTF
TRBD1,TRBJ2-1,-,TRBV5-1,TGCGCCAGCAGTGGGACAGGGTCCTACAATGAGCAGTTCTTC,CASSGTGSYNEQFF
TRBD2,TRBJ2-1,few,TRBV9,TGTGCCAGCAGCGTAGCGCGGGGGGCTTACAATGAGCAGTTCTTC,CASSVARGAYNEQFF
TRBD1,TRBJ1-4,few,TRBV19,TGTGCCAGTAGCCGGGACAGCGATGAAAAACTGTTTTTT,CASSRDSDEKLFF
TRBD2,TRBJ2-2,-,TRBV2,TGTGCCAGCAGTGCCGAGCGGGGGGGCCCCACCGGGGAGCTGTTTTTT,CASSAERGGPTGELFF
TRBD1,TRBJ1-4,-,TRBV9,TGTGCCAGCAGCTCGACAGGGGATGAAAAACTGTTTTTT,CASSSTGDEKLFF
-,TRBJ2-2,-,TRBV7-9,TGTGCCAGCAGCCTTGACAACGTCGGCACCGGGGAGCTGTTTTTT,CASSLDNVGTGELFF
-,TRBJ1-2,-,TRBV10-2,TGCGCCAGCAGTGAAACAGGCGGGGATGGCTACACCTTC,CASSETGGDGYTF
TRBD2,TRBJ2-3,-,TRBV2,TGTGCCAGCCAGACTAGCGGGGGGGCCTATACGCAGTATTTT,CASQTSGGAYTQYF
TRBD1,TRBJ1-3,-,TRBV4-1,TGCGCCAGCAGCCAAGATGGGGGACAGGGCAACTCTGGAAACACCATATATTTT,CASSQDGGQGNSGNTIYF
-,TRBJ2-7,-,TRBV24-1,TGTGCCACCAGTGGAAAAGGGGAAAACTACGAGCAGTACTTC,CATSGKGENYEQYF
-,TRBJ2-7,-,TRBV27,TGTGCCAGCAGTTTTCGACAGTTCGTCCACGAGCAGTACTTC,CASSFRQFVHEQYF
TRBD2,TRBJ2-5,-,TRBV4-3,TGCGCCAGCAGCCGGAGACTAGCGGGGGGGCATGAGACCCAGTACTTC,CASSRRLAGGHETQYF
-,TRBJ2-5,-,TRBV5-6,TGTGCCAGCAGAGCCACTGACAGGTACCAAGAGACCCAGTACTTC,CASRATDRYQETQYF
-,TRBJ1-3,-,TRBV19,TGTGCCAGTAGTACCAGACACTTCTCTGGAAACACCATATATTTT,CASSTRHFSGNTIYF
TRBD2,TRBJ2-5,-,TRBV7-2,TGTGCCAGCAGCCGCATTGGCGGGGGGGTTCGGGAGACCCAGTACTTC,CASSRIGGGVRETQYF
TRBD1,TRBJ2-7,-,TRBV6-5,TGTGCCAGCAGTTCCTATGCAGGGGGCGGGTACGAGCAGTACTTC,CASSSYAGGGYEQYF
-,TRBJ2-5,-,TRBV6-2/TRBV6-3,TGTGCCAGCAGTTATTCTGTCGGGACCCAGTACTTC,CASSYSVGTQYF
-,TRBJ2-7,-,TRBV6-5,TGTGCCAGCAGTAAGGACACTTCCTCCTACGAGCAGTACTTC,CASSKDTSSYEQYF
-,TRBJ2-3,-,TRBV9,TGTGCCAGCAGCGTAGGGACTTGGGCCACAGATACGCAGTATTTT,CASSVGTWATDTQYF
TRBD1,TRBJ1-6,few,TRBV7-2,TGTGCCAGCAGCTTAGGGCCCTCGACAGGGGGCAGTTCACCCCTCCACTTT,CASSLGPSTGGSSPLHF
TRBD1,TRBJ1-4,-,TRBV6-2/TRBV6-3,TGTGCCAGCAGTTCCGGACAGGGGGTGTTAAAACTGTTTTTT,CASSSGQGVLKLFF
TRBD2,TRBJ2-1,-,TRBV15,TGTGCCACCAGCAGAGATCTGTTCGGGGGGGCCTACAATGAGCAGTTCTTC,CATSRDLFGGAYNEQFF
TRBD2,TRBJ2-5,few,TRBV5-6,TGTGCCAGCAGCTTGGCCATCGGGACTAGCGGGCAAGAGACCCAGTACTTC,CASSLAIGTSGQETQYF
TRBD1,TRBJ2-7,-,TRBV9,TGTGCCAGCAGCCCGTCCGGGACAGGGTCCTACGAGCAGTACTTC,CASSPSGTGSYEQYF
-,TRBJ1-4,few,TRBV5-1,TGCGCCAGCAGCTACGGGGCAACTAATGAAAAACTGTTTTTT,CASSYGATNEKLFF
TRBD1,TRBJ1-2,-,TRBV4-3,TGCGCCAGCAGCCAAGCGTCGACAGGGGCGTCTAACTATGGCTACACCTTC,CASSQASTGASNYGYTF
TRBD2,TRBJ2-3,-,TRBV4-1,TGCGCCAGCAGCCAATCTCGAGCGGGGGGCACAGATACGCAGTATTTT,CASSQSRAGGTDTQYF
-,TRBJ1-1,-,TRBV2,TGTGCCAGCAACGGTGAAACTGAAGCTTTCTTT,CASNGETEAFF
-,TRBJ2-6,-,TRBV7-8,TGTGCCAGCAGCTTATCCCCAGGGGCCAACGTCCTGACTTTC,CASSLSPGANVLTF
-,TRBJ1-2,-,TRBV5-6,TGTGCCAGCAGCTTGGTTGGGGGCGATGGCTACACCTTC,CASSLVGGDGYTF
-,TRBJ1-1,-,TRBV11-2,TGTGCCAGCAGCTTAGAGCGGGGATGGGCTGAAGCTTTCTTT,CASSLERGWAEAFF
-,TRBJ2-1,-,TRBV4-3,TGCGCCAGCAGCCAAGAAGGCGGGACCTTGGAGCAGTTCTTC,CASSQEGGTLEQFF
-,TRBJ1-2,-,TRBV28,TGTGCCAGCACGGCCGGAGCTAACTATGGCTACACCTTC,CASTAGANYGYTF
-,TRBJ2-7,-,TRBV6-5,TGTGCCAGCAGTTACTCAAGAGGATACGAGCAGTACTTC,CASSYSRGYEQYF
TRBD1,TRBJ1-5,-,TRBV7-2,TGTGCCAGCAGCTTATTGGGACAGGTCGGTCAGCCCCAGCATTTT,CASSLLGQVGQPQHF
TRBD2,TRBJ2-7,-,TRBV19,TGTGCCAGTAGTACTCTAACTAGCGACGAGCAGTACTTC,CASSTLTSDEQYF
-,TRBJ2-7,-,TRBV21-1,TGTGCCAGCCTCACGCGGCTAGCGGGCGCCCGGAGATCCTACGAGCAGTACTTC,CASLTRLAGARRSYEQYF
-,TRBJ1-3,-,TRBV7-9,TGTGCCAGCAGCATACTAAACTCTGGAAACACCATATATTTT,CASSILNSGNTIYF